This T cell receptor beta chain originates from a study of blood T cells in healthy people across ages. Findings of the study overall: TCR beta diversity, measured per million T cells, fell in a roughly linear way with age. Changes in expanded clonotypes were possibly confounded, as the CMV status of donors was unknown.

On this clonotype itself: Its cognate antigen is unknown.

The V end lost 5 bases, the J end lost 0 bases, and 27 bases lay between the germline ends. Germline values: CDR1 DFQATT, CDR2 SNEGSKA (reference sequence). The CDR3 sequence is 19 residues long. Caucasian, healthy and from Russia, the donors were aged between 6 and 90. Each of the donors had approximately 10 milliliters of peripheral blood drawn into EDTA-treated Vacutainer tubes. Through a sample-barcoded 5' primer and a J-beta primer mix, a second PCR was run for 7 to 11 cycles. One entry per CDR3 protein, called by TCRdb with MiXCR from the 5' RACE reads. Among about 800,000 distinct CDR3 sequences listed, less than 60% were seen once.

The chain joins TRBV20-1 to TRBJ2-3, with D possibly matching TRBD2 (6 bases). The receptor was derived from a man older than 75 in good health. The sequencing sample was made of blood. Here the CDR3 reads CSADPAGDSSLFSTDTQYF. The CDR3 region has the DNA TGCAGTGCTGATCCTGCCGGGGACTCCTCCCTCTTTAGCACAGATACGCAGTATTTT.